This T cell receptor beta chain was identified during a study of chemoradiotherapy in HPV16-positive cancers. V gave up 2 bases and J gave up 1 base, with 9 bases separating them. Germline V gives CDR1 SGHRS, CDR2 YFSETQ. The CDR3 sequence is 14 residues long. The repertoire was sequenced with immunoSEQ multiplex PCR; TCRdb's copy has only in-frame clones and lacks some. The sample yields some 22,000 clones, less than 90% seen once. V is TRBV5-1 and J is TRBJ1-1, with no clear D. The sequencing used blood, collected from a patient who underwent chemoradiotherapy. The sequence was collected from a human donor with HPV-associated anogenital cancer. The CDR3, as DNA: TGCGCCAGCAGCTTTGCGGCTGGGAACACTGAAGCTTTCTTT. Residues: CASSFAAGNTEAFF. Using reference TRBV5-1 and TRBJ1-1 for the parts outside the CDR3, the full variable domain is KAGVTQTPRYLIKTRGQQVTLSCSPISGHRSVSWYQQTPGQGLQFLFEYFSETQRNKGNFPGRFSGRQFSNSRSEMNVSTLELGDSALYLCASSFAAGNTEAFFGQGTRLTVV.